Presented here are 22 T cell receptor beta chains from one specimen sequenced in a study of beta chain features in type 1 diabetes. Expressed TCRB transcripts were sequenced because the entire RNA isolate underwent reverse transcription. This table comes from immunoSEQ multiplex PCR, and its TCRdb copy is limited to in-frame clones, with some not included. The table shows a few hundred thousand clones, with about 9.3% occurring only once. The source material was naive CD4+ T cells from blood. These receptors all come from a woman aged 18-30 years in good health.

This clone was picked up a small number of times. V gene TRBV5-4 combines with J gene TRBJ2-7; 7 bases agree with TRBD1. This CDR3 is 13 amino acids long. The germline gives CDR1 SGHNT, CDR2 YYREEE (reference sequence). V lost 4 bases to trimming and J lost 2 bases; unmatched junction nucleotides: 3. CDR3 DNA: TGTGCCAGCAGCATAGACAGGGCCTACGAGCAGTACTTC. Its translation: CASSIDRAYEQYF.

There are a few counts of this clone. CDR3: CASSGGTGGGYTF. The CDR3 DNA reads TGTGCCAGCAGTGGCGGGACAGGGGGCGGCTACACCTTC. This chain joins TRBV6-6 and TRBJ1-2, with TRBD1 identical over 12 bases. Germline V gene lookup returns CDR1 MNHNY and CDR2 SVGAGI (reference sequence). V dropped 5 bases and J dropped 8; count of bases not matched to a gene: 3. The CDR3 totals 13 residues.

This chain connects TRBV15 to TRBJ2-7, with 7 bases fitting TRBD1. The CDR3 spans 13 residues. Looked up from germline, CDR1 is LNHNV and CDR2 is YYDKDF (reference sequence). V lost 1 base, J lost 6 bases, and 3 bases stayed unmatched. CDR3 residues: CATSRGDSREQYF. The CDR3 bases are TGTGCCACCAGCAGAGGGGACAGTCGCGAGCAGTACTTC.

This clone was seen a handful of times. The chain links TRBV19 to TRBJ1-3; D gene ambiguous. Between the trimmed V and J ends, which lost 6 bases and 0 bases, there was a span of 18 bases. This CDR3 spans 17 amino acids. Germline V gene sequence: CDR1 LNHDA, CDR2 SQIVND (reference sequence). The CDR3 loop is CASSPWRTDPSGNTIYF. For the CDR3, the DNA is TGTGCCAGTAGCCCATGGAGGACCGATCCCTCTGGAAACACCATATATTTT.

This clone was picked up a small number of times. The gene calls are TRBV5-1 and TRBJ1-5; tentative D call: TRBD1 (5 bases). Trimming cost V 5 bases and J 2 bases, with 11 bases left between them. The CDR3 length is 14 residues. Per the germline V gene, CDR1 is SGHRS and CDR2 is YFSETQ. The CDR3 DNA follows: TGCGCCAGCAGTGACGGAGGGGGCAATCAGCCCCAGCATTTT. This sequence encodes CASSDGGGNQPQHF.

The chain joins TRBV2 to TRBJ1-5; 9 bases fit TRBD1. Looked up from germline, CDR1 is SNHLY and CDR2 is FYNNEI. The CDR3 loop spans 15 amino acids. After removal of 5 bases from V and 5 bases from J, the junction contained 7 bases not matched to a gene. CDR3 residues: CASSLDRGPDQPQHF. CDR3 bases: TGTGCCAGCAGTTTGGACAGGGGTCCCGATCAGCCCCAGCATTTT.

This clone was counted a few times. The chain links TRBV11-1 to TRBJ2-2; D is ambiguous. Germline V gene data show CDR1 as SGHAT and CDR2 as FQDESV (reference sequence). The CDR3 totals 14 residues. V lost 7 bases, J lost 2 bases, and 11 bases lay in between. In nucleotides, the CDR3 is TGTGCCAGCACCAGGCCAGTAAACACCGGGGAGCTGTTTTTT. Its translation is CASTRPVNTGELFF.

This clone came up a few times. This chain uses TRBV30 with TRBJ1-2; possible D gene TRBD1, 5 bases. Germline loops: CDR1 GTSNPN, CDR2 SVGIG (reference sequence). The germline V and J ends were trimmed by 0 bases and 4 bases, with 12 bases remaining between them. The CDR3 covers 14 residues. The CDR3 protein is CAWSVQQGTYGYTF. DNA of the CDR3: TGTGCCTGGAGTGTACAGCAGGGCACCTATGGCTACACCTTC.

The chain uses TRBV6-5 and TRBJ1-2; D is undetermined. CDR3 length: 13 amino acids. The germline gives CDR1 MNHEY, CDR2 SVGAGI. The V end lost 2 bases, the J end lost 6 bases, and 10 bases lay between the germline ends. CDR3 residues: CASSYRGVNGYTF. CDR3 coding DNA: TGTGCCAGCAGTTACCGCGGCGTGAATGGCTACACCTTC.

This clone occurred once. The V and J genes are TRBV5-1 and TRBJ1-2; D is undetermined. The CDR3 contains 16 residues. CDR1 SGHRS and CDR2 YFSETQ come from the germline V gene. V was trimmed by 5 bases and J by 4 bases, leaving 21 bases between them. The CDR3 spells CASSLGRQARSYGYTF. In nucleotides, the CDR3 is TGCGCCAGCAGTCTTGGGAGGCAGGCCAGATCCTATGGCTACACCTTC.

This chain links TRBV7-9 with TRBJ2-1; possible D gene TRBD2, 5 bases. Between the trimmed V and J ends, which lost 3 bases and 10 bases, there was a span of 10 bases. The germline V gene has CDR1 SEHNR and CDR2 FQNEAQ (reference sequence). The CDR3 extends over 12 amino acids. CDR3 sequence (DNA): TGTGCCAGCAGCTTCGCTAGCAACGAGCAGTTCTTC. This gives the protein CASSFASNEQFF.

The sample holds a few counts of this clone. DNA for the CDR3: TGCGCCAGCAGACGCACAGCAATGGGCGATGGCTACACCTTC. Protein: CASRRTAMGDGYTF. J is TRBJ1-2 and V is TRBV5-1, with D hard to call. Trimming removed 5 bases from V and 6 bases from J, with 17 bases in between. In germline, CDR1 is SGHRS, CDR2 YFSETQ. This CDR3 spans 14 amino acids.

This clone has only a few counts. The V and J genes are TRBV15 and TRBJ2-7; TRBD2 matches at 7 bases. From germline, CDR1 is LNHNV and CDR2 YYDKDF (reference sequence). CDR3 length: 17 residues. V trimming: 1 base; J trimming: 2 bases; junction bases outside the gene matches: 11. DNA of the CDR3: TGTGCCACCAGCAGAGTTTTCGGGGCTAGCGGCACCTACGAGCAGTACTTC. Protein product: CATSRVFGASGTYEQYF.

The V call is TRBV2, the J call TRBJ2-3, with a weak D call TRBD1 (6 bases). The CDR3 totals 16 residues. With 6 bases removed from V and 1 base from J, the gap between germline ends came to 17 bases. Per germline, CDR1 SNHLY and CDR2 FYNNEI. The CDR3 loop is CASSVRQGRGTDTQYF. Here the CDR3 DNA reads TGTGCCAGCAGCGTCAGGCAGGGGAGAGGCACAGATACGCAGTATTTT.

The chain recombines TRBV5-4 with TRBJ2-1, with 8 nucleotides matching TRBD2. Germline CDR1 and CDR2: SGHNT and YYREEE (reference sequence). J lost 8 bases, V lost 5 bases, and 21 bases had no gene match. CDR3 length: 18 residues. CDR3 region: CASRPGGWGGDLGDEQFF. CDR3 sequence (DNA): TGTGCCAGCAGACCGGGGGGGTGGGGTGGTGATTTGGGCGATGAGCAGTTCTTC.

The V call is TRBV5-1, the J call TRBJ2-3; 7 nucleotides align to TRBD1. J gave up 2 bases and V 4 bases, and 16 bases lay outside the gene matches. This CDR3 is 18 amino acids long. Germline loops: CDR1 SGHRS, CDR2 YFSETQ. CDR3 protein: CASSRALTGTAFTDTQYF. CDR3 bases: TGCGCCAGCAGCCGCGCATTAACCGGGACAGCATTCACAGATACGCAGTATTTT. Filled out from reference TRBV5-1 and TRBJ2-3, the complete variable domain reads KAGVTQTPRYLIKTRGQQVTLSCSPISGHRSVSWYQQTPGQGLQFLFEYFSETQRNKGNFPGRFSGRQFSNSRSEMNVSTLELGDSALYLCASSRALTGTAFTDTQYFGPGTRLTVL.

This clone has more than one count but fewer than ten. V gene TRBV19 combines with J gene TRBJ2-1; 13 positions match TRBD2. After removal of 4 bases from V and 3 bases from J, the junction contained 9 bases not matched to a gene. This CDR3 contains 18 residues. From germline, CDR1 is LNHDA and CDR2 SQIVND (reference sequence). The CDR3 DNA is TGTGCCAGTAGTAGGCGACTAGCGGGAGGTGGGCTCTACAATGAGCAGTTCTTC. Translating it yields CASSRRLAGGGLYNEQFF.

The rearrangement links TRBV5-4 to TRBJ2-2; TRBD2 aligns across 8 bases. The V gene's germline CDR1 is SGHNT and CDR2 YYREEE (reference sequence). This CDR3 is built from 15 residues. CDR3 residues: CVAGRGGPNTGELFF. The CDR3 DNA follows: TGTGTCGCGGGGCGCGGGGGGCCGAACACCGGGGAGCTGTTTTTT.

The chain is built from TRBV15 and TRBJ2-1; D gene ambiguous. With 1 base removed from V and 7 bases from J, the gap between germline ends came to 11 bases. In germline, CDR1 is LNHNV, CDR2 YYDKDF (reference sequence). The CDR3 spans 14 residues. CDR3 protein: CATSRGSSSNEQFF. The CDR3 DNA reads as TGTGCCACCAGCAGAGGATCCAGTTCGAATGAGCAGTTCTTC.

The V call is TRBV30, the J call TRBJ1-1, with D perhaps TRBD1 (5 bases). The V and J ends lost 2 bases and 1 base respectively, with 11 bases between them. The CDR3 runs to 14 residues. Germline assignment: CDR1 GTSNPN and CDR2 SVGIG (reference sequence). As DNA, the CDR3 is TGTGCCTGGAGTAGGGGTTTGGGGAACACTGAAGCTTTCTTT. Encoded protein: CAWSRGLGNTEAFF.

This sequence joins TRBV28 and TRBJ1-1, with 7 bases matching TRBD1. The CDR3 loop spans 15 amino acids. Trimming took 5 bases from V and 0 from J; bases not matched to a gene: 6. Germline assignment: CDR1 MDHEN and CDR2 SYDVKM. The CDR3 nucleotides are TGTGCCAGCAGTACGTACAGGGGTATGAACACTGAAGCTTTCTTT. Protein: CASSTYRGMNTEAFF.

The chain uses TRBV30 and TRBJ1-6, with D uncertain. The CDR3 covers 14 residues. V was shortened by 2 bases and J by 7 bases, with 12 bases between the two germline ends. Looked up from germline, CDR1 is GTSNPN and CDR2 is SVGIG (reference sequence). CDR3: CAWSTKPTNSPLHF. CDR3 bases: TGTGCCTGGAGTACCAAGCCTACCAATTCACCCCTCCACTTT.